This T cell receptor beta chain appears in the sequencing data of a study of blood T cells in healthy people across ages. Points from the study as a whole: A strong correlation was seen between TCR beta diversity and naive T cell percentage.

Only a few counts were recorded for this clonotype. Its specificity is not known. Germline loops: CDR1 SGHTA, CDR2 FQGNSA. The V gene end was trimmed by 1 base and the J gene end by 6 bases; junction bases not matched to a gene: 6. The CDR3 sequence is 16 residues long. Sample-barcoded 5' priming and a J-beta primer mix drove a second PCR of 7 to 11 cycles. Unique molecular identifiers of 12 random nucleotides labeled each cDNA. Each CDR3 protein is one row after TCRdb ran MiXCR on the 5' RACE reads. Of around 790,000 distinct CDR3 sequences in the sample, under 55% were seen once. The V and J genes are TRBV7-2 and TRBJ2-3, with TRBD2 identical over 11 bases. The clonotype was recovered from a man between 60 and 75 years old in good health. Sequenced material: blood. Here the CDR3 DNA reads TGTGCCAGCAGCTTAGTCACTAGCGGGGGTTCGGATACGCAGTATTTT. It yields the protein CASSLVTSGGSDTQYF. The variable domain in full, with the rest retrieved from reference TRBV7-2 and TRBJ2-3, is GAGVSQSPSNKVTEKGKDVELRCDPISGHTALYWYRQSLGQGLEFLIYFQGNSAPDKSGLPSDRFSAERTGGSVSTLTIQRTQQEDSAVYLCASSLVTSGGSDTQYFGPGTRLTVL.